The 20 T cell receptor beta chains below were found in one sample sequenced in a study of blood T cell repertoires in COVID-19. Profiled with immunoSEQ multiplex PCR; TCRdb holds only in-frame clones, not every one. The data show some 460,000 clones, 75% to 90% seen once. The sample taken for sequencing was PBMCs or T cells enriched from blood (not recorded which). These TCRs come from a woman in her late teens or twenties who had recovered from COVID-19.

V usage is TRBV7-6 and J usage is TRBJ2-6, with D unresolved. Germline V lookup: CDR1 SGHVS, CDR2 FNYEAQ. V lost 3 bases and J lost 2, with 11 bases in between. CDR3 size: 16 residues. The CDR3 nucleotides read TGTGCCAGCAGCTTGTCCCCGAGGCCTGGGGCCAACGTCCTGACTTTC. It encodes CASSLSPRPGANVLTF.

This clone was seen a single time. The identical CDR3 is also encoded by other nucleotide sequences in the sample. The chain uses TRBV9 and TRBJ2-7; 9 positions agree with TRBD1. Germline V gene data show CDR1 as SGDLS and CDR2 as YYNGEE. The junction had 0 bases not matched to a gene; V was cut back by 0 bases and J by 2 bases. This CDR3 contains 14 residues. The CDR3 DNA follows: TGTGCCAGCAGCGTAGGGGACAGGGCCTACGAGCAGTACTTC. The encoded protein is CASSVGDRAYEQYF.

This clone came up once. The V gene is TRBV7-2, the J gene TRBJ1-5, with 7 bases aligning to TRBD1. This CDR3 contains 13 residues. With 6 bases clipped from V and 4 bases from J, the junction kept 3 bases outside the gene matches. Per germline, CDR1 SGHTA and CDR2 FQGNSA. CDR3: CASRQGINQPQHF. Here the CDR3 DNA reads TGTGCCAGCAGACAGGGGATAAATCAGCCCCAGCATTTT.

There are a few counts of this clone. The V and J genes are TRBV19 and TRBJ1-1, with a weak D call TRBD1 (5 bases). With 6 bases removed from V and 3 bases from J, the gap between germline ends came to 11 bases. The CDR3 spans 13 residues. Germline V CDR1 and CDR2: LNHDA, SQIVND (reference sequence). Written as DNA, the CDR3 is TGTGCCAGTAGGGACAACGGGTACACTGAAGCTTTCTTT. It encodes CASRDNGYTEAFF.

The chain is built from TRBV11-2 and TRBJ1-2; D is unclear. Per the germline V gene, CDR1 is SGHAT and CDR2 is FQNNGV. This CDR3 region has 14 residues. Trimming cost V 0 bases and J 6 bases, with 11 bases left between them. The CDR3 loop is CASSLDLAGDGYTF. The CDR3 DNA sequence: TGTGCCAGCAGCTTAGATCTGGCCGGGGATGGCTACACCTTC.

This rearrangement joins TRBV2 to TRBJ1-6, with D possibly being TRBD1 (6 bases). The V gene lost 7 bases and the J gene lost 3 bases, with 10 bases spanning the gap. Germline-derived CDR1 and CDR2 are SNHLY and FYNNEI. CDR3 length equals 14 residues. The CDR3 sequence is CASMYRDYNSPLHF. CDR3 DNA sequence: TGTGCCAGCATGTACAGGGACTATAATTCACCCCTCCACTTT.

The J gene is TRBJ1-1, the V gene TRBV5-1, with D unclear. CDR1 is SGHRS and CDR2 is YFSETQ in the germline V gene. With 4 bases removed from V and 5 bases from J, the gap between germline ends came to 15 bases. This CDR3 has 14 amino acids. CDR3 amino acids: CASSAWNWETEAFF. The CDR3 DNA reads TGCGCCAGCAGCGCGTGGAACTGGGAGACTGAAGCTTTCTTT.

This clone was observed a handful of times. V is TRBV27 and J is TRBJ1-1, with D unclear. This CDR3 is 13 amino acids long. CDR1 and CDR2 from the germline V gene are MNHEY and SMNVEV (reference sequence). Deletions cut 6 bases from V and 1 base from J, with 9 bases between. CDR3 loop: CASRLSKNTEAFF. Here the CDR3 DNA reads TGTGCCAGCAGACTTTCGAAGAACACTGAAGCTTTCTTT.

The chain is built from TRBV11-2 and TRBJ1-1, with a tentative D call TRBD1 (5 bases). The CDR3 is made up of 18 amino acids. Germline lookup yields CDR1 SGHAT and CDR2 FQNNGV. The V end was cut by 6 bases, the J end by 7 bases, with 30 bases between. The DNA of the CDR3 is TGTGCCAGCAGGGGTCTCGGGGGTGAGAAAAAATCTAGGTTTGAAGCTTTCTTT. Its translation is CASRGLGGEKKSRFEAFF.

This clone came up once. The chain uses TRBV2 and TRBJ1-1; D call uncertain. The germline V gene has CDR1 SNHLY and CDR2 FYNNEI. The ends were cut back, 6 bases at V and 2 bases at J, with 22 bases in the middle. The CDR3 has 17 residues. CDR3 bases: TGTGCCAGCAGCGTAAGTCTCTCGGAGCAACTCAACACTGAAGCTTTCTTT. This encodes CASSVSLSEQLNTEAFF.

V usage is TRBV6-2 or TRBV6-3 and J usage is TRBJ2-1; a weak D match, TRBD1 (7 bases). The germline V gene has CDR1 MNHEY and CDR2 SVGEGT. V lost 2 bases, J lost 2 bases, and 19 bases lay in between. The CDR3 length is 18 residues. The CDR3 reads CASSYVRGDGQTYNEQFF. The CDR3 DNA is TGTGCCAGCAGTTACGTCAGGGGGGACGGCCAAACCTACAATGAGCAGTTCTTC.

The rearrangement uses TRBV15 and TRBJ1-2; D is perhaps TRBD1 (6 bases). The CDR3 totals 14 residues. Germline V gene sequence: CDR1 LNHNV, CDR2 YYDKDF (reference sequence). Trimming removed 0 bases from V and 4 bases from J, with 9 bases in between. The CDR3 DNA follows: TGTGCCACCAGCAGAGATTGGGGGCCCTATGGCTACACCTTC. It is translated as CATSRDWGPYGYTF.

J is TRBJ2-7 and V is TRBV5-1, with 9 bases identical to TRBD1. Germline V gene lookup returns CDR1 SGHRS and CDR2 YFSETQ. After removal of 3 bases from V and 3 bases from J, the junction contained 4 bases not matched to a gene. The CDR3 extends over 14 amino acids. The CDR3 protein is CASSSGQGLYEQYF. CDR3 nucleotide sequence: TGCGCCAGCAGCTCGGGACAGGGACTCTACGAGCAGTACTTC.

The chain employs TRBV5-1 and TRBJ1-1; 9 bases align to TRBD1. With 4 bases clipped from V and 5 bases from J, the junction kept 12 bases outside the gene matches. This CDR3 spans 16 amino acids. Per germline, CDR1 SGHRS and CDR2 YFSETQ. This CDR3 is CASSPGRDRVWTEAFF. The CDR3 coding sequence is TGCGCCAGCAGCCCGGGCCGGGACAGGGTATGGACTGAAGCTTTCTTT.

This clone was counted a single time. The chain joins TRBV1 to TRBJ1-6; TRBD1 is taken as the D call from the table, unchecked against the DNA. TRBV1 is classified as a pseudogene. This CDR3 has 15 residues. The CDR3 reads CTSSLRTGGFSPLHF. The CDR3 region has the DNA TGCACCAGCAGCTTACGGACAGGGGGATTCTCACCCCTCCACTTT.

The DNA of the CDR3 is TGCGCCAGCAGCCAAGCAGGGGGACAGGGTCTCTATGGCTACACCTTC. Translated: CASSQAGGQGLYGYTF. V gene TRBV4-1 combines with J gene TRBJ1-2; TRBD1 matches 9 bases. The trim removed 1 base at V and 4 bases at J, leaving 7 bases unmatched. The CDR3 consists of 16 residues. Germline loops: CDR1 MGHRA, CDR2 YSYEKL.

This chain uses TRBV6-1 with TRBJ1-2, with 7 bases matching TRBD1. The J segment lost 4 bases and the V segment lost 0 bases, leaving 8 bases of the junction unmatched. The CDR3 contains 16 residues. CDR1 MNHNS and CDR2 SASEGT come from the germline V gene. The CDR3 sequence is CASSEADTGAGYGYTF. CDR3 in DNA: TGTGCCAGCAGTGAAGCGGACACAGGGGCAGGCTATGGCTACACCTTC.

This clone was observed a single time. The chain links TRBV7-4 to TRBJ1-5; 8 nucleotides match TRBD1. This CDR3 has 17 amino acids. Germline V gene sequence: CDR1 SGHVT, CDR2 SQSDAQ. Trimming cost V 5 bases and J 5 bases; bases outside gene matches: 14. CDR3 residues: CASSREPTGQGYQPQHF. CDR3 bases: TGTGCCAGCAGCCGAGAGCCTACCGGACAGGGCTATCAGCCCCAGCATTTT.

The rearrangement joins TRBV28 to TRBJ1-4, with 9 bases lining up with TRBD1. The CDR3 runs to 15 residues. The trim removed 7 bases at V and 13 bases at J, leaving 16 bases unmatched. Per the germline V gene, CDR1 is MDHEN and CDR2 is SYDVKM. CDR3 region: CASKGAGQGGIGLFF. The CDR3 bases are TGTGCCAGCAAGGGGGCGGGACAGGGTGGAATCGGACTGTTTTTT.

The CDR3 DNA reads TGTGCCTGGAGTGAGGTAGAGGGGGCATTATATGGCTACACCTTC. Amino acids: CAWSEVEGALYGYTF. The rearrangement joins TRBV30 to TRBJ1-2; 7 bases align to TRBD1. The V gene end was trimmed by 1 base and the J gene end by 5 bases; junction bases not matched to a gene: 10. Per the germline V gene, CDR1 is GTSNPN and CDR2 is SVGIG (reference sequence). CDR3 length: 15 amino acids.